One and the same sample provided the 8 T cell receptor beta chains below, sequenced in a study of T cell clusters in autoimmune cytopenias. TRB was amplified from about 260 ng of peripheral blood genomic DNA per sample. TRB was amplified by touch-down multiplex PCR, primer pools A and B combined. TCRdb reanalyzed the multiplex PCR reads and collapses them to one entry per CDR3 protein, without DNA. This listing includes about 15,000 distinct CDR3 sequences. Another study also made use of these data, one on T cell repertoires in aging, cancer and after chemotherapy.

The sample consisted of peripheral blood. These receptors all stem from a human donor in good health.

This clonotype is labeled medium-sized (0.01 to 0.1%) based on frequency. The CDR3 protein is CASKWSGLLSEQFF. The chain combines TRBV19 with TRBJ2-1. The CDR3 runs 14 residues. The V gene's germline CDR1 is LNHDA and CDR2 SQIVND (reference sequence). Drawing the rest from reference TRBV19 and TRBJ2-1, the complete variable domain is DGGITQSPKYLFRKEGQNVTLSCEQNLNHDAMYWYRQDPGQGLRLIYYSQIVNDFQKGDIAEGYSVSREKKESFPLTVTSAQKNPTAFYLCASKWSGLLSEQFFGPGTRLTVL.

The chain carries TRBV6-5 and TRBJ2-3; TCRdb's assignment of TRBD2 cannot be checked, as there is no DNA. This CDR3 spans 11 amino acids. Germline assignment: CDR1 MNHEY and CDR2 SVGAGI. CDR3 protein: CATSRRDTQYF.

The V and J genes are TRBV18 and TRBJ2-5; without DNA, the TCRdb call of TRBD2 cannot be checked. Germline V gene lookup returns CDR1 KGHSH and CDR2 LQKENI. The CDR3 has 14 residues. The CDR3 is CASSLGTSWETQYF.

This rearrangement joins TRBV6-2 or TRBV6-3 to TRBJ2-3. Germline V CDR1 and CDR2: MNHEY, SVGEGT. The CDR3 has 14 residues. This CDR3 reads CASSYSFQQITQYF.

CDR3 loop: CASSVLDTQYF. The chain couples TRBV6-1 to TRBJ2-3. The CDR3 is 11 residues long. The germline gives CDR1 MNHNS, CDR2 SASEGT.

This sequence joins TRBV6-5 and TRBJ1-1; there is no DNA to check the TCRdb D call of TRBD1. This CDR3 comprises 14 residues. CDR1 is MNHEY and CDR2 is SVGAGI in the germline V gene. The chain's CDR3 is CASTSVGGGTEAFF.

The CDR3 spells CASKRANEQFF. The chain joins TRBV5-1 to TRBJ2-1. Germline V gene data show CDR1 as SGHRS and CDR2 as YFSETQ. CDR3 length: 11 residues.

The chain carries TRBV27 and TRBJ1-2. CDR1 MNHEY and CDR2 SMNVEV come from the germline V gene (reference sequence). The CDR3 has 12 amino acids. CDR3 loop: CASSLSGYGYTF.